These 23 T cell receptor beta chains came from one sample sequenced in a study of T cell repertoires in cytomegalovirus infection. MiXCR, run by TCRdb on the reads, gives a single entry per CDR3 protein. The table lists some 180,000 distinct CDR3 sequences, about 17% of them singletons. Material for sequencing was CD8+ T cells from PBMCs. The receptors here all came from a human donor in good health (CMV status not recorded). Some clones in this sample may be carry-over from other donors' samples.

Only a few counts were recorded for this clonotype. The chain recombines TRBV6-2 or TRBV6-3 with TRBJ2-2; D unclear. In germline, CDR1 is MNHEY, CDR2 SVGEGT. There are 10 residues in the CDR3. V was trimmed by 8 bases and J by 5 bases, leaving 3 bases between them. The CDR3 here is CASGTGELFF. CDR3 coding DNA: TGTGCCAGCGGAACCGGGGAGCTGTTTTTT.

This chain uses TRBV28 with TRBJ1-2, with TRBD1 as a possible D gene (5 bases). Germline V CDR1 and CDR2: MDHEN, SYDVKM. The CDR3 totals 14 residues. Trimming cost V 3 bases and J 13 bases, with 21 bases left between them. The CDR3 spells CASSLTGRDRVGTF. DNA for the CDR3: TGTGCCAGCAGTTTGACCGGTCGAGACAGAGTGGGCACCTTC.

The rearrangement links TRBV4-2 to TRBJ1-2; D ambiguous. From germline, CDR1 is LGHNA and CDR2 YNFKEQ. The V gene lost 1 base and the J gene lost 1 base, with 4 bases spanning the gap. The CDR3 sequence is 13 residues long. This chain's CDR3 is CASSQAVNYGYTF. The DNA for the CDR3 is TGTGCCAGCAGCCAAGCCGTTAACTATGGCTACACCTTC.

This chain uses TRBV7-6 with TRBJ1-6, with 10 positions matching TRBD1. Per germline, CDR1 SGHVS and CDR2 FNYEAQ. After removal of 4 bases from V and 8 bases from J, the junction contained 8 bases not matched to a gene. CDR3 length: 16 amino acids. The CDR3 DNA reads TGTGCCAGCAGCTCCCTTCACGGGACAGGGGATTCACCCCTCCACTTT. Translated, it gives CASSSLHGTGDSPLHF. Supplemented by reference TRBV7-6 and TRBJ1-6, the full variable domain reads GAGVSQSPRYKVTKRGQDVALRCDPISGHVSLYWYRQALGQGPEFLTYFNYEAQQDKSGLPNDRFSAERPEGSISTLTIQRTEQRDSAMYRCASSSLHGTGDSPLHFGNGTRLTVT.

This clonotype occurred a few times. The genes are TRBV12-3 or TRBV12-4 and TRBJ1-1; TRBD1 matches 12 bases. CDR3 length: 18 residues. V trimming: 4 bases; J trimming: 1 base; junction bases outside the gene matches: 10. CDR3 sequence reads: CASSYPPGQGARNTEAFF. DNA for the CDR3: TGTGCCAGCAGTTACCCCCCGGGACAGGGGGCCCGGAACACTGAAGCTTTCTTT.

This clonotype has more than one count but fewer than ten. The CDR3 protein is CASSPQASYPYGYTF. CDR3 DNA sequence: TGTGCCAGCTCACCACAAGCCAGCTACCCCTATGGCTACACCTTC. The chain carries TRBV18 and TRBJ1-2; D remains unclear. The CDR3 covers 15 residues. V lost 1 base and J 4 bases, leaving 13 bases between the germline ends. The V gene's germline CDR1 is KGHSH and CDR2 LQKENI. The entire variable domain, with the rest obtained from reference TRBV18 and TRBJ1-2, is as follows: NAGVMQNPRHLVRRRGQEARLRCSPMKGHSHVYWYRQLPEEGLKFMVYLQKENIIDESGMPKERFSAEFPKEGPSILRIQQVVRGDSAAYFCASSPQASYPYGYTFGSGTRLTVV.

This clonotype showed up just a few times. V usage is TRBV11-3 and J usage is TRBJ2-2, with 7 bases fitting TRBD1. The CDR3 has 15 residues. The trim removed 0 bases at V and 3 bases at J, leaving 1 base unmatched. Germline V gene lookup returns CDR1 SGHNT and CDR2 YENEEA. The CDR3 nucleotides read TGTGCCAGCAGCTTAGAGACAGGGTACACCGGGGAGCTGTTTTTT. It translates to CASSLETGYTGELFF.

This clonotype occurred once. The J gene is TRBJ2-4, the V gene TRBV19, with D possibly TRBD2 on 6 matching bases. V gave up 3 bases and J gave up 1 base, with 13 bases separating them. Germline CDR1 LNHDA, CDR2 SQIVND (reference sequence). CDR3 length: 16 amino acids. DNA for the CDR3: TGTGCCAGTAGTATCTCGGGGGATGGGGCCAAAAACATTCAGTACTTC. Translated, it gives CASSISGDGAKNIQYF.

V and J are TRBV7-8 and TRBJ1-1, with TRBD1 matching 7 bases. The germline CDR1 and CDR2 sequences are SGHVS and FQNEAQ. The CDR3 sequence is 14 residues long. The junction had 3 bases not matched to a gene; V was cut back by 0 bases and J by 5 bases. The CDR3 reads CASSLAVDRTEAFF. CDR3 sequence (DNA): TGTGCCAGCAGCTTAGCGGTGGACAGGACTGAAGCTTTCTTT.

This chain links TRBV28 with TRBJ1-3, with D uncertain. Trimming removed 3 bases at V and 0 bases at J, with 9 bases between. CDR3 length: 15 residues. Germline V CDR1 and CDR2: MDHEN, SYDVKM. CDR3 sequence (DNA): TGTGCCAGCAGTTTGGGTCGGATCTCTGGAAACACCATATATTTT. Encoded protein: CASSLGRISGNTIYF.

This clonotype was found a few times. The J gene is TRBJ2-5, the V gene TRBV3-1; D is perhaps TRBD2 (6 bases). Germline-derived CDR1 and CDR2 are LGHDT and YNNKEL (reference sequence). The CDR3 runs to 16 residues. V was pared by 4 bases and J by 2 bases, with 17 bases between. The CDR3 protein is CASSRPYGGAQETQYF. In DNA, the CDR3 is TGTGCCAGCAGCCGTCCCTATGGAGGGGCGCAAGAGACCCAGTACTTC.

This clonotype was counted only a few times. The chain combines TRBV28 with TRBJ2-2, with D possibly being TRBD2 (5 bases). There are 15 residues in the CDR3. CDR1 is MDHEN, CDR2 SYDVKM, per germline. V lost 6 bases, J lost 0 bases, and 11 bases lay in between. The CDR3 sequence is CASRQLRANTGELFF. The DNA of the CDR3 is TGTGCCAGCAGGCAGTTGCGGGCGAACACCGGGGAGCTGTTTTTT.

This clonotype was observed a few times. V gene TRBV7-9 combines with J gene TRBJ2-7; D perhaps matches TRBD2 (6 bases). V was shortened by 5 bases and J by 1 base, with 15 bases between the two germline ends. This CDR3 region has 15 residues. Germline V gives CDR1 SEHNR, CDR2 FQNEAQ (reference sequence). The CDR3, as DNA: TGTGCCAGCAGCGCCTCTCCCGGGAGATCCTACGAGCAGTACTTC. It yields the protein CASSASPGRSYEQYF.

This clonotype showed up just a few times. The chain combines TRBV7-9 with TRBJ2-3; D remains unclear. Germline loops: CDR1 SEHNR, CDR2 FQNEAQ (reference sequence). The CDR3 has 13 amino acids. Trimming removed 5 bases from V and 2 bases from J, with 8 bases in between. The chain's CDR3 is CASSPEDTDTQYF. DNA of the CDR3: TGTGCCAGCAGCCCCGAGGACACAGATACGCAGTATTTT.

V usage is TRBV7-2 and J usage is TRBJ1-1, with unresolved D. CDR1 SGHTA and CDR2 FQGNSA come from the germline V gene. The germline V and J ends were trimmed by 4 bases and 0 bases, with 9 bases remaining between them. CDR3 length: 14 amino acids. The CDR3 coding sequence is TGTGCCAGCAGCTCCGGGCGCCTGAACACTGAAGCTTTCTTT. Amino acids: CASSSGRLNTEAFF. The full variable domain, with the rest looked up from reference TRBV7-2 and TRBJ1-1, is GAGVSQSPSNKVTEKGKDVELRCDPISGHTALYWYRQSLGQGLEFLIYFQGNSAPDKSGLPSDRFSAERTGGSVSTLTIQRTQQEDSAVYLCASSSGRLNTEAFFGQGTRLTVV.

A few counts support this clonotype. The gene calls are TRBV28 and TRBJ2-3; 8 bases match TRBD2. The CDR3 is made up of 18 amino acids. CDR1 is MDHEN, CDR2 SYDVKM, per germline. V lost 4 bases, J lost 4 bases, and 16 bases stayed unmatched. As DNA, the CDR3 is TGTGCCAGCAGTTCGGGACTAGTAGTCTCCTCGGGTGCAGATACGCAGTATTTT. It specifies CASSSGLVVSSGADTQYF. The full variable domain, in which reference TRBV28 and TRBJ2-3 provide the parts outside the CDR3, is DVKVTQSSRYLVKRTGEKVFLECVQDMDHENMFWYRQDPGLGLRLIYFSYDVKMKEKGDIPEGYSVSREKKERFSLILESASTNQTSMYLCASSSGLVVSSGADTQYFGPGTRLTVL.

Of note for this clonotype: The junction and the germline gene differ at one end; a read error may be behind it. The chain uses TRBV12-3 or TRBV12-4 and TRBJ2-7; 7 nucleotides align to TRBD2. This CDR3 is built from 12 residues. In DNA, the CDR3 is TGTGCCAGCAGTCCTGGCGGGGGACCACTGGGCTTC. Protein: CASSPGGGPLGF.

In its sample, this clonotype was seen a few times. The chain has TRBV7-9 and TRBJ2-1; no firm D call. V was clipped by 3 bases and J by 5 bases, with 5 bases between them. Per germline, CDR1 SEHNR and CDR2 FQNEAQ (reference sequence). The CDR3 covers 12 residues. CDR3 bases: TGTGCCAGCAGCTTCCAGAACAATGAGCAGTTCTTC. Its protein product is CASSFQNNEQFF.

The CDR3 here is CASSYSRLVGRANYGYTF. The CDR3 DNA sequence: TGTGCCAGCAGTTACTCTAGGCTCGTCGGGAGAGCTAACTATGGCTACACCTTC. The chain uses TRBV6-2 or TRBV6-3 and TRBJ1-2; D uncertain. Germline loops: CDR1 MNHEY, CDR2 SVGEGT. The V end lost 0 bases, the J end lost 0 bases, and 17 bases lay between the germline ends. This CDR3 is built from 18 residues.

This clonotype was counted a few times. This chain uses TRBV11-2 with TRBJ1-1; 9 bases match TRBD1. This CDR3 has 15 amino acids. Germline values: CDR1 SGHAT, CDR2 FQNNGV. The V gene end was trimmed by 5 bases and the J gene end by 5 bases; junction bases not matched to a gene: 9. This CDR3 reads CASSPPGDRATEAFF. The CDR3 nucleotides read TGTGCCAGCAGCCCGCCAGGGGACAGGGCAACTGAAGCTTTCTTT.

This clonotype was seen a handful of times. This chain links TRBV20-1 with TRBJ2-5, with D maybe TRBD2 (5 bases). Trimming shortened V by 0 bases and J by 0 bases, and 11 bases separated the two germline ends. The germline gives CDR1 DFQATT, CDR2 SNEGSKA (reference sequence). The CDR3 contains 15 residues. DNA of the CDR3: TGCAGTGCTAGAGATCGCTTTAGCGACCAAGAGACCCAGTACTTC. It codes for CSARDRFSDQETQYF.

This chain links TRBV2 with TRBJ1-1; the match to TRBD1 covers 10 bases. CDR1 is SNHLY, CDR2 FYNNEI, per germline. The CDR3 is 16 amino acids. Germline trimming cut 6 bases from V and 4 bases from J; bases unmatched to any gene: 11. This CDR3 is CASRGTGEGPGTEAFF. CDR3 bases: TGTGCCAGCAGGGGGACAGGGGAGGGCCCTGGCACTGAAGCTTTCTTT.

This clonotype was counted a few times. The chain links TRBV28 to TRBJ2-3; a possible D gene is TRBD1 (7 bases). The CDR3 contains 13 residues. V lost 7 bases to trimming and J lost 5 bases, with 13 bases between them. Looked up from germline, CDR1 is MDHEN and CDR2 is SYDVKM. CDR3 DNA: TGTGCCAGCAACCCCCAGGGGGGAGATACGCAGTATTTT. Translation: CASNPQGGDTQYF.